The source of this TCR beta chain is a study of PD-L1 blockade in urothelial cancer. Looking at the study overall: T cells numbered a median of 141,255 in the blood samples.

Generated by immunoSEQ multiplex PCR, the TCRdb table keeps only in-frame clones and is missing some. This sample has some 100,000 clones; about 89% occur once, and the top ten carry approximately 0.88%. There are 15 residues in the CDR3. Germline-derived CDR1 and CDR2 are LNHDA and SQIVND (reference sequence). Trimming took off 3 bases at V and 4 bases at J, with 12 bases between the two ends. The chain recombines TRBV19 with TRBJ2-2; the D gene is possibly TRBD2 (6 bases). The source is a woman older than 75 with urothelial cancer. The material sequenced was PBMCs, taken around atezolizumab (anti-PD-L1) treatment. The CDR3: CASSIGGVGTGELFF. The CDR3 bases are TGTGCCAGTAGTATCGGGGGAGTGGGCACCGGGGAGCTGTTTTTT.